The clone carrying this TCR beta chain has more than one count but fewer than ten. Germline V gene lookup returns CDR1 SQVTM and CDR2 ANQGSEA. This CDR3 comprises 13 residues. V was clipped by 4 bases and J by 4 bases; unmatched bases: 7. The data were taken from a study of T cell changes during pregnancy in multiple sclerosis. Generated by immunoSEQ multiplex PCR, the TCRdb table keeps only in-frame clones and is missing some. The repertoire holds some 80,000 clones, with just over 90% as singletons. The chain couples TRBV29-1 to TRBJ2-7; 7 nucleotides match TRBD2. The source was peripheral blood, collected before pregnancy. The source of this sequence is a female donor with multiple sclerosis, enrolled in a pregnancy study. The CDR3 region has the DNA TGCAGCGTTGGTGGGGGGGAAGGGTACGAGCAGTACTTC. Amino acids: CSVGGGEGYEQYF.